This TCR beta chain was profiled in a study of blood T cell repertoires in COVID-19. On the study more broadly: There were acute and convalescent COVID-19 samples, and they came from the United States, Italy and Spain. Nucleic acid was either cDNA or gDNA, and it came from T cells, B-cell-depleted T cells, or PBMCs.

In the original analysis: By means of reference gene primer amplification, nucleated cell counts were estimated. Assay: immunoSEQ multiplex PCR; the TCRdb copy retains only in-frame clones and omits some. V and J calls and clone size are given by that table; D and trimming were obtained from the DNA. The profile covers over 100,000 clones, with roughly 83% appearing a single time and over 15% taken by the ten largest. The V end was cut by 3 bases, the J end by 6 bases, with 14 bases between. The germline CDR1 and CDR2 sequences are SEHNR and FQNEAQ (reference sequence). There are 15 residues in the CDR3.

The chain employs TRBV7-9 and TRBJ2-2; weak D call: TRBD1 (5 bases). The origin of this receptor is a woman aged 55-70 years with acute or convalescent COVID-19. The sequenced sample was peripheral blood. In DNA, the CDR3 is TGTGCCAGCAGCTTGGCAGGGTCCCTCGCCGGGGAGCTGTTTTTT. This sequence encodes CASSLAGSLAGELFF.